These 22 T cell receptor beta chains share one sample of origin, sequenced in a study of post-analysis software for immune sequencing data. The study's findings and limits: Patients used roughly five TRBV segments, including TRBV5-6, TRBV5-1 and TRBV20-1, more often than controls.

These receptors have no identified antigens. Presence of unique molecular identifiers characterized the TCR beta cDNA libraries. TCRdb analysed the PCR reads with MiXCR anew, one entry per CDR3 protein. The sample records roughly 430,000 distinct CDR3 sequences, less than 40% being singletons. The source material was blood. The receptors were sampled from a girl aged 2-10 years with multiple sclerosis.

V usage is TRBV28 and J usage is TRBJ2-7; D remains ambiguous. V was pared by 6 bases and J by 1 base, with 16 bases between. CDR3 size: 15 residues. Germline CDR1 is MDHEN and CDR2 is SYDVKM. The CDR3 reads CASSRPDSLSYEQYF. The CDR3 nucleotides read TGTGCCAGCAGCCGACCAGACTCCCTTTCCTACGAGCAGTACTTC.

This clonotype was seen once. The V gene is TRBV5-1, the J gene TRBJ2-2; D may be TRBD2 (5 bases). CDR3 length: 15 residues. With 1 base removed from V and 4 bases from J, the gap between germline ends came to 11 bases. Looked up from germline, CDR1 is SGHRS and CDR2 is YFSETQ. Here the CDR3 DNA reads TGCGCCAGCAGCTTGAACGCGGCGGGCACCGGGGAGCTGTTTTTT. Residues: CASSLNAAGTGELFF.

The rearrangement uses TRBV27 and TRBJ2-3; tentatively, D is TRBD2 (5 bases). The germline V and J ends were trimmed by 2 bases and 2 bases, with 17 bases remaining between them. Germline CDR1 MNHEY, CDR2 SMNVEV (reference sequence). The CDR3 sequence is 17 residues long. CDR3 sequence: CASSLIPWGVVTDTQYF. CDR3 sequence (DNA): TGTGCCAGCAGTTTAATCCCTTGGGGAGTTGTCACAGATACGCAGTATTTT.

The chain is built from TRBV18 and TRBJ2-5, with 8 bases aligning to TRBD2. The V gene end was trimmed by 6 bases and the J gene end by 4 bases; junction bases not matched to a gene: 10. Germline lookup yields CDR1 KGHSH and CDR2 LQKENI. The CDR3 covers 15 residues. The CDR3 DNA sequence: TGTGCCAGCTCTCGACTAGCGTCCCCGGCAGAGACCCAGTACTTC. This sequence encodes CASSRLASPAETQYF.

The chain recombines TRBV6-1 with TRBJ2-6; D possibly corresponds to TRBD1 (5 bases). The CDR3 is made up of 17 amino acids. Germline-derived CDR1 and CDR2 are MNHNS and SASEGT. Trimming stripped 5 bases from V and 2 bases from J, with 16 bases between. CDR3 nucleotides: TGTGCCAGCAGTCTTTCTGGGGCAGACGCTGGGGCCAACGTCCTGACTTTC. Translating gives CASSLSGADAGANVLTF.

This clonotype was seen more than once but under ten times. V usage is TRBV28 and J usage is TRBJ2-7, with a possible D match to TRBD1 (6 bases). Trimming cost V 6 bases and J 6 bases, with 33 bases left between them. Germline values: CDR1 MDHEN, CDR2 SYDVKM. The CDR3 runs 19 residues. CDR3 DNA sequence: TGTGCCAGCAGCCTTCTGCCCCGGGACACGATACCTGCACTCTCCGAGCAGTACTTC. It translates to CASSLLPRDTIPALSEQYF. Together with reference TRBV28 and TRBJ2-7, the CDR3 gives the full variable domain: DVKVTQSSRYLVKRTGEKVFLECVQDMDHENMFWYRQDPGLGLRLIYFSYDVKMKEKGDIPEGYSVSREKKERFSLILESASTNQTSMYLCASSLLPRDTIPALSEQYFGPGTRLTVT.

This clonotype showed up just a few times. V usage is TRBV28 and J usage is TRBJ2-3, with D perhaps being TRBD1 or TRBD2 (6 bases each). V lost 3 bases to trimming and J lost 2 bases, with 12 bases between them. The CDR3 length is 15 residues. Germline V gene sequence: CDR1 MDHEN, CDR2 SYDVKM. CDR3 DNA: TGTGCCAGCAGTTTCTCGACGGGGGCCACAGATACGCAGTATTTT. It is translated as CASSFSTGATDTQYF.

This clonotype was detected a few times. The chain joins TRBV2 to TRBJ2-3, with 8 bases lining up with TRBD2. The CDR3 has 14 residues. From germline, CDR1 is SNHLY and CDR2 FYNNEI. The V gene end was trimmed by 6 bases and the J gene end by 9 bases; junction bases not matched to a gene: 11. CDR3 DNA sequence: TGTGCCAGCAGCCTTGTTTTAGCGGGGAGCACGCAGTATTTT. Translated: CASSLVLAGSTQYF.

This chain connects TRBV18 to TRBJ1-2; TRBD1 might be the D (5 bases). Per germline, CDR1 KGHSH and CDR2 LQKENI. V shed 6 bases and J shed 0 bases, with 14 bases lying between them. The CDR3 length is 15 residues. The CDR3 sequence: CASSRDSQSNYGYTF. The CDR3 coding sequence is TGTGCCAGCTCTAGAGACAGCCAGTCTAACTATGGCTACACCTTC. The entire variable domain, with the rest obtained from reference TRBV18 and TRBJ1-2, is as follows: NAGVMQNPRHLVRRRGQEARLRCSPMKGHSHVYWYRQLPEEGLKFMVYLQKENIIDESGMPKERFSAEFPKEGPSILRIQQVVRGDSAAYFCASSRDSQSNYGYTFGSGTRLTVV.

This chain connects TRBV20-1 to TRBJ2-1; 8 bases line up with TRBD2. The CDR3 contains 13 residues. Germline trimming cut 2 bases from V and 15 bases from J; bases unmatched to any gene: 12. CDR1 DFQATT and CDR2 SNEGSKA come from the germline V gene (reference sequence). The CDR3 spells CSARKGLEQARFF. The CDR3 nucleotides are TGCAGTGCTAGAAAGGGACTAGAGCAGGCTCGGTTCTTC.

This clonotype was found a few times. V and J are TRBV20-1 and TRBJ1-2, with D maybe TRBD1 (5 bases). This CDR3 comprises 13 residues. V shed 6 bases and J shed 7 bases, with 18 bases lying between them. Looked up from germline, CDR1 is DFQATT and CDR2 is SNEGSKA (reference sequence). Here the CDR3 reads CSAGGGSGGGYTF. In nucleotides, the CDR3 is TGCAGTGCCGGCGGGGGGTCGGGTGGTGGCTACACCTTC.

This clonotype occurred many times. The V gene is TRBV29-1, the J gene TRBJ2-1; D is possibly TRBD1 (6 bases). The CDR3 is 13 amino acids. Germline V gene sequence: CDR1 SQVTM, CDR2 ANQGSEA. V lost 5 bases, J lost 4 bases, and 12 bases lay in between. Here the CDR3 reads CSVTLGGYNEQFF. DNA for the CDR3: TGCAGCGTTACCCTAGGGGGTTACAATGAGCAGTTCTTC.

This chain uses TRBV7-2 with TRBJ2-3; TRBD2 matches at 10 bases. The CDR3 is 16 residues long. Germline loops: CDR1 SGHTA, CDR2 FQGNSA. V lost 4 bases and J lost 2; bases outside the gene matches: 6. This CDR3 is CASSYLAGETTDTQYF. The CDR3 DNA is TGTGCCAGCAGCTACCTAGCGGGAGAGACCACAGATACGCAGTATTTT. The full variable domain, its missing parts supplied by reference TRBV7-2 and TRBJ2-3, is GAGVSQSPSNKVTEKGKDVELRCDPISGHTALYWYRQSLGQGLEFLIYFQGNSAPDKSGLPSDRFSAERTGGSVSTLTIQRTQQEDSAVYLCASSYLAGETTDTQYFGPGTRLTVL.

This clonotype showed up just a few times. DNA of the CDR3: TGCAGTGCTAGAGATTGGGGGGTGGGGATCACTGAAGCTTTCTTT. Its translation is CSARDWGVGITEAFF. The chain recombines TRBV20-1 with TRBJ1-1; D is possibly TRBD1 (5 bases). CDR3 length: 15 amino acids. Germline V CDR1 and CDR2: DFQATT, SNEGSKA (reference sequence). V lost 0 bases and J 4 bases, leaving 15 bases between the germline ends.

The sample holds a few counts of this clonotype. V usage is TRBV27 and J usage is TRBJ2-5; 8 bases are shared with TRBD2. The CDR3 extends over 15 amino acids. J was trimmed by 10 bases and V by 3 bases; bases with no gene match: 13. Germline lookup yields CDR1 MNHEY and CDR2 SMNVEV (reference sequence). This CDR3 is CASSFSSGGTHDQYF. CDR3 nucleotides: TGTGCCAGCAGTTTCAGCAGCGGGGGAACTCACGACCAGTACTTC.

J is TRBJ2-5 and V is TRBV20-1, with 10 bases aligning to TRBD2. From germline, CDR1 is DFQATT and CDR2 SNEGSKA (reference sequence). Trimming took 6 bases from V and 5 from J; bases not matched to a gene: 15. The CDR3 is made up of 16 amino acids. The CDR3 nucleotides read TGCAGTGCCCCCCGCGGGCTAGCGGGAGAGATGGAGACCCAGTACTTC. Protein product: CSAPRGLAGEMETQYF.

This clonotype showed up just a few times. The chain employs TRBV7-8 and TRBJ2-4; D remains ambiguous. V was trimmed by 3 bases and J by 4 bases, leaving 7 bases between them. CDR1 is SGHVS and CDR2 is FQNEAQ in the germline V gene. This CDR3 is 13 amino acids long. CDR3 nucleotide sequence: TGTGCCAGCAGCTTGGGCATTAAAAACATTCAGTACTTC. Encoded protein: CASSLGIKNIQYF.

This clonotype has only a few counts. For the CDR3, the DNA is TGTGCCAGCAGCTCCTGGAGAGTTCGGTACGAGCAGTACTTC. It specifies CASSSWRVRYEQYF. This chain uses TRBV11-2 with TRBJ2-7; D unclear. Germline V gene data show CDR1 as SGHAT and CDR2 as FQNNGV. V dropped 4 bases and J dropped 4 bases, with 14 bases sitting between them. This CDR3 region has 14 residues.

This chain's CDR3 is CSVQSGLAGGSLQETQYF. The CDR3 DNA is TGCAGTGTCCAATCGGGACTAGCGGGAGGGAGTCTCCAAGAGACCCAGTACTTC. The chain recombines TRBV20-1 with TRBJ2-5; the match to TRBD2 covers 16 bases. The J segment lost 1 base and the V segment lost 7 bases, leaving 12 bases of the junction unmatched. The CDR3 is 18 amino acids. Germline V gives CDR1 DFQATT, CDR2 SNEGSKA (reference sequence).

The chain uses TRBV9 and TRBJ2-5; 11 bases fit TRBD1. The J call is in doubt because the DNA end fits TRBJ2-7 better. Germline V gene data show CDR1 as SGDLS and CDR2 as YYNGEE. The length of the CDR3 is 14 residues. The CDR3 coding sequence is TGTGCCAGCAGCACAGGACAGGGGGCAAACGAGCAGTACTTC. Translation: CASSTGQGANEQYF.

This chain joins TRBV29-1 and TRBJ2-1; TRBD2 agrees at 12 bases. Germline trimming cut 4 bases from V and 6 bases from J; bases unmatched to any gene: 7. The CDR3 length is 15 residues. The V gene's germline CDR1 is SQVTM and CDR2 ANQGSEA. The CDR3 DNA reads as TGCAGCGTTGCGACCGAGACTAGCGGGAGCAATGAGCAGTTCTTC. Protein: CSVATETSGSNEQFF.

The chain links TRBV20-1 to TRBJ2-1; 10 nucleotides agree with TRBD2. The germline CDR1 and CDR2 sequences are DFQATT and SNEGSKA (reference sequence). V trimming: 4 bases; J trimming: 5 bases; junction bases outside the gene matches: 8. The CDR3 totals 15 residues. The CDR3 is CSAMYSGGANNEQFF. The CDR3 nucleotides read TGCAGTGCTATGTACAGCGGGGGGGCCAACAATGAGCAGTTCTTC.